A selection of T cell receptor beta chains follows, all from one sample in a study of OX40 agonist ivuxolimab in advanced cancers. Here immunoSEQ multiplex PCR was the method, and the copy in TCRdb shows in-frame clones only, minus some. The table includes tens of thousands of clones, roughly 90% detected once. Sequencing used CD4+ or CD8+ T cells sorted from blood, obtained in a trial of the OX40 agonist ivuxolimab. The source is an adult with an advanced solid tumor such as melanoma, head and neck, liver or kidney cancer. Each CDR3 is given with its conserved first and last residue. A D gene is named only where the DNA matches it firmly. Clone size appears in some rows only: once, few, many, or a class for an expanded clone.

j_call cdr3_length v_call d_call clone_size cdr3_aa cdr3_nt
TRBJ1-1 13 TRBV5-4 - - CASSLASGTEAFF TGTGCCAGCAGCTTGGCATCGGGGACTGAAGCTTTCTTT
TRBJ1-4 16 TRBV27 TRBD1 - CASSLIPGTGREKLFF TGTGCCAGCAGCCTAATCCCCGGGACAGGGCGGGAAAAACTGTTTTTT
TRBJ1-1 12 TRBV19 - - CASSAGYSGAFF TGTGCCAGTAGTGCCGGGTATAGCGGGGCTTTCTTT
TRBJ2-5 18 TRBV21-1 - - CASSKAGQQLGNQETQYF TGTGCCAGCAGCAAAGCTGGACAGCAGCTCGGTAATCAAGAGACCCAGTACTTC
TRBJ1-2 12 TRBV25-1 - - CASSEGIGGYTF TGTGCCAGCAGTGAAGGGATAGGTGGCTACACCTTC
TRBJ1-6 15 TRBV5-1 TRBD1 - CASSLEGTGLSPLHF TGCGCCAGCAGCTTGGAGGGGACAGGGTTATCACCCCTCCACTTT
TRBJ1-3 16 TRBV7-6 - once CASSRAGAASGNTIYF TGTGCCAGCAGTCGGGCAGGGGCTGCGTCTGGAAACACCATATATTTT
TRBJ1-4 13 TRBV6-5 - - CASSYSWDEKLFF TGTGCCAGCAGTTATTCATGGGATGAAAAACTGTTTTTT
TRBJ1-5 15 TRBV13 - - CASSLGQARVQPQHF TGTGCCAGCAGCTTAGGGCAGGCAAGAGTTCAGCCCCAGCATTTT
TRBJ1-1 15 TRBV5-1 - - CASSLETGFNTEAFF TGCGCCAGCAGCTTGGAAACAGGGTTTAACACTGAAGCTTTCTTT